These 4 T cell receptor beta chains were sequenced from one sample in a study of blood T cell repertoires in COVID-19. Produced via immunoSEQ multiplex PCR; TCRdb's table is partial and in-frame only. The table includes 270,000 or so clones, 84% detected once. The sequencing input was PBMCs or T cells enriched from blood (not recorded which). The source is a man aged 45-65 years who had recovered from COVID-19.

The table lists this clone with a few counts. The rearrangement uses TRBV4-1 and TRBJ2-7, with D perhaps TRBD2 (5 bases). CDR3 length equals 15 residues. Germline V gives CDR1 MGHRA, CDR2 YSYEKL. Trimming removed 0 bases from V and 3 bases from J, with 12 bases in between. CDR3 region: CASSQEGAASYEQYF. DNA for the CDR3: TGCGCCAGCAGCCAAGAGGGAGCGGCGAGCTACGAGCAGTACTTC.

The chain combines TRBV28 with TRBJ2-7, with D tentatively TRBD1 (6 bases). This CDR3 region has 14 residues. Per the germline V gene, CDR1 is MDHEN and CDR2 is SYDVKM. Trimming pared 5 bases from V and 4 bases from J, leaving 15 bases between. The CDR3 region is CASSGQPEVYEQYF. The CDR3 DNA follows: TGTGCCAGCAGTGGACAGCCCGAAGTGTACGAGCAGTACTTC. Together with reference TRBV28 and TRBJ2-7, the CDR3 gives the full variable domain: DVKVTQSSRYLVKRTGEKVFLECVQDMDHENMFWYRQDPGLGLRLIYFSYDVKMKEKGDIPEGYSVSREKKERFSLILESASTNQTSMYLCASSGQPEVYEQYFGPGTRLTVT.

The CDR3 is CASSSPGGYTF. The CDR3 region has the DNA TGTGCCAGCAGTTCCCCAGGGGGCTACACCTTC. The chain links TRBV6-6 to TRBJ1-2; a weak D match, TRBD1 (5 bases). Germline CDR1 MNHNY, CDR2 SVGAGI (reference sequence). The CDR3 length is 11 residues. The ends were cut back, 4 bases at V and 8 bases at J, with 8 bases in the middle.

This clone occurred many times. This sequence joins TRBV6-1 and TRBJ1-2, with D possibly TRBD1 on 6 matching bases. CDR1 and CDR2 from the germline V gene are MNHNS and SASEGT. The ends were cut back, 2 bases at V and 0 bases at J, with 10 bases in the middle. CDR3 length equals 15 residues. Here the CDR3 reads CASSEIEGANYGYTF. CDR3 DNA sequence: TGTGCCAGCAGTGAAATAGAGGGGGCTAACTATGGCTACACCTTC.